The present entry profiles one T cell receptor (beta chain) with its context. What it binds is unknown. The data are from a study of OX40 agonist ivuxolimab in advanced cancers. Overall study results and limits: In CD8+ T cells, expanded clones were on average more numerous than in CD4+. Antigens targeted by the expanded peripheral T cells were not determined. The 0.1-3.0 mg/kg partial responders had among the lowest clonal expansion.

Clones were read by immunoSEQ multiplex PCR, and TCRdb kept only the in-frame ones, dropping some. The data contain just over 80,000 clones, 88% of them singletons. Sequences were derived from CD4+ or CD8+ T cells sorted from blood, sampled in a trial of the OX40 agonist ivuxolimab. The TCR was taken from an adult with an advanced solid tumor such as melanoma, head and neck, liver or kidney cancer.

For the CDR3, the DNA is TGTGCCAGCAGGACAGGGGGGGAAACTGGGGCCAACGTCCTGACTTTC. The encoded protein is CASRTGGETGANVLTF. The chain combines TRBV27 with TRBJ2-6; 9 positions agree with TRBD1. The CDR3 length is 16 residues. Germline CDR1 is MNHEY and CDR2 is SMNVEV (reference sequence). The J segment lost 2 bases and the V segment lost 6 bases, leaving 5 bases of the junction unmatched.